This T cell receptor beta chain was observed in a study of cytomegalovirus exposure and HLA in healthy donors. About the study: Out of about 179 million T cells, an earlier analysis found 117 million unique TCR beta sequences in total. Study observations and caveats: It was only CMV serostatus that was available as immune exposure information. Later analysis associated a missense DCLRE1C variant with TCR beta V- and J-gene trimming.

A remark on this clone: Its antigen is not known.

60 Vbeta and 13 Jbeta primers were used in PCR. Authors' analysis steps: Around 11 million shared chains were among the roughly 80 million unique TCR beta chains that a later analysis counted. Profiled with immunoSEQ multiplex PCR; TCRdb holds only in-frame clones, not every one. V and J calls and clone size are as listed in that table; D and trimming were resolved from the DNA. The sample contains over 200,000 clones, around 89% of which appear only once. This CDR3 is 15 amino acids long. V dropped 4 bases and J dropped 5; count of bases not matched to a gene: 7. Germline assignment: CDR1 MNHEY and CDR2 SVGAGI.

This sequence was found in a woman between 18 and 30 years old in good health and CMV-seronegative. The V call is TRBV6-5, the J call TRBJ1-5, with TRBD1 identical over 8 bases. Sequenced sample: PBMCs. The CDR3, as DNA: TGTGCCAGCAGTTCGAACAGGGGGTTCGATCAGCCCCAGCATTTT. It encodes CASSSNRGFDQPQHF.